This T cell receptor (beta chain) was found in a study of shared clonotypes between healthy human individuals. Findings of the study overall: Non-shared clonotypes showed lower generation probabilities than clonotypes common to all four donors. The naive CD4 repertoires of a few donors were compared, and approximately 4.5% of clonotypes were shared.

CD4+ cells were split into CD45RA+ naive and CD45RA-negative memory subsets. The germline V and J ends were trimmed by 0 bases and 2 bases, with 16 bases remaining between them. CDR1 is LNHNV and CDR2 is YYDKDF in the germline V gene (reference sequence). The CDR3 contains 17 residues. Comments on this clone: Its antigen is as yet unknown.

Generated by immunoSEQ multiplex PCR, the TCRdb table keeps only in-frame clones and is missing some. Of over 1.5 million clones listed, 98% were seen once; the top ten hold roughly 0.45%. This receptor was identified in a man under 40 in good health. The source material was naive CD4+ T cells sorted from blood. The subset: CD45RA+ positively selected. The V call is TRBV15, the J call TRBJ2-5, with a weak D call TRBD2 (5 bases). The CDR3 region is CATSRDTPGSGQETQYF. CDR3 in DNA: TGTGCCACCAGCAGAGACACTCCGGGATCCGGTCAAGAGACCCAGTACTTC.